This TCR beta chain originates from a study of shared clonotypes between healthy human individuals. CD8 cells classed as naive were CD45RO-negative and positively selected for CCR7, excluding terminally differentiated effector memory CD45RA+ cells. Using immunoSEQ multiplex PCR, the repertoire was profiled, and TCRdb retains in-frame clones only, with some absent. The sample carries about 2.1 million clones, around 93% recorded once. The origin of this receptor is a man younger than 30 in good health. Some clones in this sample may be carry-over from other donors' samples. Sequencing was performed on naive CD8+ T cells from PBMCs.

The CDR3 here is CASRLYDRASTGELFF. CDR3 coding DNA: TGCGCCAGCAGACTTTACGACAGGGCGAGCACCGGGGAGCTGTTTTTT. The rearrangement joins TRBV4-3 to TRBJ2-2; 7 bases align to TRBD1. With V trimmed by 6 bases and J by 4 bases, 11 bases remained unmatched. This CDR3 contains 16 residues. The germline V gene has CDR1 LGHNA and CDR2 YSLEER.